These 20 T cell receptor beta chains were all obtained from the same sample, sequenced in a study of blood T cell repertoires in COVID-19. Using immunoSEQ multiplex PCR, the repertoire was profiled, and TCRdb retains in-frame clones only, with some absent. This sample has roughly 200,000 clones, with approximately 81% found just once. The sample was peripheral blood. These receptors all come from a woman of 80 years or more with acute or convalescent COVID-19.

The gene calls are TRBV30 and TRBJ2-3; a possible D gene is TRBD2 (5 bases). Germline V gene data show CDR1 as GTSNPN and CDR2 as SVGIG (reference sequence). The length of the CDR3 is 12 residues. V was trimmed by 5 bases and J by 7 bases, leaving 13 bases between them. The CDR3 coding sequence is TGTGCCTGGCGCCCCGGGAAAAATACGCAGTATTTT. Residues: CAWRPGKNTQYF.

This clone has just a few counts. The chain carries TRBV7-2 and TRBJ1-5, with TRBD1 as a possible D gene (6 bases). The CDR3 is made up of 15 amino acids. The germline V and J ends were trimmed by 5 bases and 0 bases, with 11 bases remaining between them. The germline V gene has CDR1 SGHTA and CDR2 FQGNSA. CDR3 region: CASSRTDFSNQPQHF. The CDR3 DNA follows: TGTGCCAGCAGCAGGACAGACTTTAGCAATCAGCCCCAGCATTTT.

The rearrangement joins TRBV5-1 to TRBJ1-2; possibly TRBD1 for D (5 bases). Germline V gives CDR1 SGHRS, CDR2 YFSETQ. The CDR3 totals 14 residues. Trimming pared 5 bases from V and 0 bases from J, leaving 11 bases between. The CDR3, as DNA: TGCGCCAGCAGACAGGACGTAGCTAACTATGGCTACACCTTC. Translated: CASRQDVANYGYTF.

The chain uses TRBV5-5 and TRBJ2-5; D is possibly TRBD1 (5 bases). The germline V gene has CDR1 SGHKS and CDR2 YYEKEE (reference sequence). The CDR3 covers 14 residues. The V end was cut by 4 bases, the J end by 2 bases, with 12 bases between. The CDR3 protein is CASSKDSIQETQYF. In DNA, the CDR3 is TGTGCCAGCAGCAAAGACAGTATTCAAGAGACCCAGTACTTC. Full variable domain (missing parts from reference TRBV5-5 and TRBJ2-5): DAGVTQSPTHLIKTRGQQVTLRCSPISGHKSVSWYQQVLGQGPQFIFQYYEKEERGRGNFPDRFSARQFPNYSSELNVNALLLGDSALYLCASSKDSIQETQYFGPGTRLLVL.

This clone was found a few times. The chain employs TRBV3-1 (or the pseudogene TRBV3-2) and TRBJ2-2; 8 bases line up with TRBD2. The CDR3 has 16 amino acids. Germline assignment: CDR1 LGHDT and CDR2 YNNKEL (reference sequence). V was pared by 6 bases and J by 2 bases, with 8 bases of the junction left unmatched. The CDR3 region has the DNA TGTGCCAGCAGTCAAAGGACTAGCAGAAACACCGGGGAGCTGTTTTTT. Its translation: CASSQRTSRNTGELFF.

The chain uses TRBV6-1 and TRBJ2-1, with D unresolved. With 1 base removed from V and 4 bases from J, the gap between germline ends came to 11 bases. The CDR3 is 15 amino acids. The germline V gene encodes CDR1 MNHNS and CDR2 SASEGT. CDR3 sequence reads: CASSEGPARYNEQFF. The CDR3 DNA sequence: TGTGCCAGCAGTGAAGGCCCCGCGAGATACAATGAGCAGTTCTTC.

The chain links TRBV9 to TRBJ1-4; D is ambiguous. The V gene lost 2 bases and the J gene lost 4 bases, with 9 bases spanning the gap. Germline V lookup: CDR1 SGDLS, CDR2 YYNGEE. The CDR3 contains 14 residues. CDR3 loop: CASSVGGYNEKLFF. The CDR3 coding sequence is TGTGCCAGCAGCGTTGGCGGGTATAATGAAAAACTGTTTTTT.

This chain links TRBV4-1 with TRBJ1-5, with 8 nucleotides matching TRBD1. Trimming removed 4 bases from V and 0 bases from J; junction bases left unmatched: 14. CDR3 length equals 19 residues. Germline CDR1 MGHRA, CDR2 YSYEKL. In nucleotides, the CDR3 is TGCGCCAGCAGCCCGGGACAGGCGGCCCTCCATTATAGCAATCAGCCCCAGCATTTT. As protein: CASSPGQAALHYSNQPQHF.

This chain links TRBV6-2 or TRBV6-3 with TRBJ2-1; perhaps TRBD2 as D (5 bases). This CDR3 contains 15 residues. V dropped 1 base and J dropped 1 base, with 8 bases sitting between them. Per germline, CDR1 MNHEY and CDR2 SVGEGT. The CDR3 nucleotides are TGTGCCAGCAGTTACTGGCGGGTGTCCTACAATGAGCAGTTCTTC. Translated, it gives CASSYWRVSYNEQFF.

This clone was counted at least ten times. This chain connects TRBV2 to TRBJ1-2; tentative D call: TRBD1 (5 bases). From germline, CDR1 is SNHLY and CDR2 FYNNEI. With 3 bases removed from V and 5 bases from J, the gap between germline ends came to 13 bases. The CDR3 runs 14 residues. DNA for the CDR3: TGTGCCAGCAGTGACGAAGTCGGGGGTTATGGCTACACCTTC. Residues: CASSDEVGGYGYTF. Using reference TRBV2 and TRBJ1-2 for the parts outside the CDR3, the full variable domain is EPEVTQTPSHQVTQMGQEVILRCVPISNHLYFYWYRQILGQKVEFLVSFYNNEISEKSEIFDDQFSVERPDGSNFTLKIRSTKLEDSAMYFCASSDEVGGYGYTFGSGTRLTVV.

This rearrangement joins TRBV19 to TRBJ2-2, with TRBD2 matching 7 bases. The length of the CDR3 is 16 residues. V lost 2 bases to trimming and J lost 3 bases; unmatched junction nucleotides: 6. The germline V gene has CDR1 LNHDA and CDR2 SQIVND (reference sequence). The DNA for the CDR3 is TGTGCCAGTAGTATACGTCGGGGGGATTACACCGGGGAGCTGTTTTTT. It codes for CASSIRRGDYTGELFF.

The V and J genes are TRBV29-1 and TRBJ2-1, with D possibly matching TRBD2 (6 bases). The germline gives CDR1 SQVTM, CDR2 ANQGSEA. The CDR3 contains 14 residues. Trimming took 4 bases from V and 1 from J, leaving 11 bases between them. CDR3 region: CSVGHRGSYNEQFF. CDR3 bases: TGCAGCGTTGGTCATCGGGGGTCCTACAATGAGCAGTTCTTC.

The J gene is TRBJ1-1, the V gene TRBV24-1, with unresolved D. The V gene's germline CDR1 is KGHDR and CDR2 SFDVKD. CDR3 length: 13 amino acids. Trimming left V 9 bases short and J 1 base short, with 11 bases between. The CDR3 loop is CATGRRENTEAFF. The CDR3 DNA reads TGTGCCACCGGGAGACGGGAGAACACTGAAGCTTTCTTT.

The chain uses TRBV7-2 and TRBJ2-3, with D perhaps TRBD2 (5 bases). This CDR3 region has 14 residues. Germline V gene data show CDR1 as SGHTA and CDR2 as FQGNSA. The V and J ends lost 5 bases and 5 bases respectively, with 14 bases between them. The CDR3 DNA sequence: TGTGCCAGCAGCCTGGACGTAGGGAGAGATACGCAGTATTTT. Translated: CASSLDVGRDTQYF.

The V call is TRBV5-4, the J call TRBJ2-1, with 11 bases aligning to TRBD2. This CDR3 contains 16 residues. Looked up from germline, CDR1 is SGHNT and CDR2 is YYREEE (reference sequence). The V gene end was trimmed by 0 bases and the J gene end by 4 bases; junction bases not matched to a gene: 3. As DNA, the CDR3 is TGTGCCAGCAGCTTGGGCGGGACTAGCGGTTACAATGAGCAGTTCTTC. Residues: CASSLGGTSGYNEQFF.

The CDR3 spells CASSYDRGLDLYEQYF. CDR3 DNA sequence: TGTGCCAGCAGTTACGATAGGGGGTTGGATCTATACGAGCAGTACTTC. The chain links TRBV6-2 or TRBV6-3 to TRBJ2-7, with D possibly TRBD1 on 6 matching bases. Per the germline V gene, CDR1 is MNHEY and CDR2 is SVGEGT. CDR3 length: 16 residues. The V end lost 2 bases, the J end lost 4 bases, and 18 bases lay between the germline ends.

The chain employs TRBV11-2 and TRBJ1-5; 8 positions match TRBD1. The ends lost 5 bases at V and 0 bases at J; junction bases unmatched: 6. The CDR3 runs to 16 residues. From germline, CDR1 is SGHAT and CDR2 FQNNGV. CDR3 in amino acids: CASSPGQGYSNQPQHF. CDR3 DNA sequence: TGTGCCAGCAGCCCAGGACAGGGTTATAGCAATCAGCCCCAGCATTTT.

The chain employs TRBV19 and TRBJ1-5; TRBD1 aligns across 7 bases. Germline V gives CDR1 LNHDA, CDR2 SQIVND (reference sequence). The CDR3 runs to 17 residues. J lost 0 bases, V lost 8 bases, and 13 bases had no gene match. DNA of the CDR3: TGTGCCAGTGACGGGACAGTAGGGAAGTATAGCAATCAGCCCCAGCATTTT. Translated: CASDGTVGKYSNQPQHF.

The rearrangement uses TRBV4-3 and TRBJ2-5, with 7 nucleotides matching TRBD1. CDR1 and CDR2 from the germline V gene are LGHNA and YSLEER. After removal of 4 bases from V and 4 bases from J, the junction contained 6 bases not matched to a gene. The length of the CDR3 is 14 residues. The CDR3 spells CASSLRQGRETQYF. The CDR3 DNA follows: TGCGCCAGCAGCCTACGACAGGGCAGAGAGACCCAGTACTTC.

CDR3 sequence: CASSLRGRGGTYEQYF. The CDR3 bases are TGTGCCAGCAGCCTCCGGGGCAGGGGTGGAACCTACGAGCAGTACTTC. The chain couples TRBV3-1 (or the pseudogene TRBV3-2) to TRBJ2-7; D possibly corresponds to TRBD1 (6 bases). Germline V CDR1 and CDR2: LGHDT, YNNKEL (reference sequence). This CDR3 region has 16 residues. V was trimmed by 4 bases and J by 2 bases, leaving 18 bases between them.